This entry concerns a single TCR beta chain. CDR1 is MNHNY and CDR2 is SVGAGI in the germline V gene (reference sequence). Trimming took 6 bases from V and 4 from J, leaving 15 bases between them. CDR3 length equals 14 residues. This sample was taken from a study of blood T cell repertoires in COVID-19. Study-wide background: Collection of acute and convalescent COVID-19 samples took place in the United States, Italy and Spain. Nucleic acid was either cDNA or gDNA, and it came from T cells, B-cell-depleted T cells, or PBMCs.

Source study methods: From reference gene primer amplification, estimates of nucleated cell counts were derived. The data were produced by immunoSEQ multiplex PCR, yet TCRdb's version contains in-frame clones alone and is incomplete. D and trimming were read from the DNA, whereas the V and J calls and clone size are those reported in that table. The table records 110,000 to 150,000 clones, around 80% of them present only once. The TCR sequence derives from a man older than 75 with acute or convalescent COVID-19. The sample consisted of peripheral blood. The rearrangement uses TRBV6-6 and TRBJ2-5; D is possibly TRBD1 (5 bases). In nucleotides, the CDR3 is TGTGCCAGCAGGATACAGGCGGCCGGAGAGACCCAGTACTTC. Amino acid sequence: CASRIQAAGETQYF.